A single sample gave rise to the 10 T cell receptor beta chains below, sequenced in a study of blood T cell repertoires in COVID-19. Here immunoSEQ multiplex PCR was the method, and the copy in TCRdb shows in-frame clones only, minus some. There are 100,000 or so clones in the sample; approximately 90% occur only once, and about a fifth lies in the top ten. Sequencing was done on a sample of peripheral blood. These receptors were taken from a human donor with acute or convalescent COVID-19. The donor label of this sample is uncertain.

This chain joins TRBV4-3 and TRBJ2-1; 9 nucleotides line up with TRBD2. Germline lookup yields CDR1 LGHNA and CDR2 YSLEER. J lost 15 bases, V lost 0 bases, and 6 bases had no gene match. CDR3 length: 13 residues. CDR3 in amino acids: CASSQELGLAWFF. DNA for the CDR3: TGCGCCAGCAGCCAAGAATTAGGACTAGCGTGGTTCTTC.

The rearrangement uses TRBV2 and TRBJ2-5, with 9 bases lining up with TRBD1. The CDR3 contains 13 residues. Germline V gene sequence: CDR1 SNHLY, CDR2 FYNNEI. V shed 6 bases and J 3 bases; nucleotides not matched to a gene: 2. The CDR3 nucleotides read TGTGCCAGCAGACAGGGGGCGAAAGAGACCCAGTACTTC. Translating it yields CASRQGAKETQYF.

The rearrangement joins TRBV30 to TRBJ1-3, with D perhaps TRBD1 (6 bases). The CDR3 length is 15 residues. Germline V gene lookup returns CDR1 GTSNPN and CDR2 SVGIG (reference sequence). Trimming left V 5 bases short and J 2 bases short, with 16 bases between. This chain's CDR3 is CAWGQDSQPGNTIYF. The CDR3 coding sequence is TGTGCCTGGGGCCAGGACAGCCAGCCTGGAAACACCATATATTTT.

The rearrangement uses TRBV5-1 and TRBJ1-1; 7 nucleotides agree with TRBD1. Germline V gene data show CDR1 as SGHRS and CDR2 as YFSETQ. The CDR3 covers 13 residues. Trimming at V came to 3 bases and at J to 9 bases, leaving 8 bases not matched to a gene. CDR3 amino acids: CASSSRTGPKAFF. CDR3 nucleotides: TGCGCCAGCAGCTCGAGGACAGGACCCAAAGCTTTCTTT.

V and J are TRBV11-2 and TRBJ2-1; TRBD1 is a possible D gene (6 bases). Germline V gene lookup returns CDR1 SGHAT and CDR2 FQNNGV. V was shortened by 5 bases and J by 3 bases, with 14 bases between the two germline ends. This CDR3 region has 15 residues. The CDR3 DNA is TGTGCCAGCAGCCCTCGGACAGCATTCTACAATGAGCAGTTCTTC. It is translated as CASSPRTAFYNEQFF.

The chain carries TRBV11-3 and TRBJ2-3; D possibly corresponds to TRBD1 (6 bases). Germline V gives CDR1 SGHNT, CDR2 YENEEA. With 5 bases removed from V and 3 bases from J, the gap between germline ends came to 9 bases. The CDR3 length is 13 residues. The CDR3 loop is CASSQQGTDTQYF. Written as DNA, the CDR3 is TGTGCCAGCAGCCAACAGGGTACAGATACGCAGTATTTT.

The chain recombines TRBV9 with TRBJ2-3; 9 bases match TRBD1. This CDR3 has 16 amino acids. The junction had 7 bases not matched to a gene; V was cut back by 1 base and J by 4 bases. In germline, CDR1 is SGDLS, CDR2 YYNGEE. The CDR3 here is CASSVTGGFSADTQYF. CDR3 nucleotide sequence: TGTGCCAGCAGCGTAACAGGGGGCTTTAGCGCAGATACGCAGTATTTT.

V is TRBV24-1 and J is TRBJ1-5; D remains unclear. CDR3 size: 17 residues. Trimming took 3 bases from V and 0 from J, leaving 14 bases between them. Germline CDR1 KGHDR, CDR2 SFDVKD. CDR3 in amino acids: CATSDGPEAPSNQPQHF. As DNA, the CDR3 is TGTGCCACCAGTGATGGCCCTGAGGCTCCTAGCAATCAGCCCCAGCATTTT.

The chain uses TRBV4-2 and TRBJ2-5, with D perhaps TRBD1 (6 bases). Germline V CDR1 and CDR2: LGHNA, YNFKEQ. This CDR3 is built from 16 residues. Trimming took 1 base from V and 4 from J, leaving 16 bases between them. CDR3 protein: CASSQAVGAGVETQYF. The CDR3 nucleotides are TGTGCCAGCAGCCAAGCGGTGGGGGCAGGGGTAGAGACCCAGTACTTC.

In this sample, this clone turned up a few times. The rearrangement links TRBV30 to TRBJ1-1, with no clear D. Trimming pared 2 bases from V and 5 bases from J, leaving 3 bases between. The germline gives CDR1 GTSNPN, CDR2 SVGIG (reference sequence). The CDR3 totals 10 residues. CDR3 coding DNA: TGTGCCTGGAGTCGGACTGAAGCTTTCTTT. It encodes CAWSRTEAFF.